This T cell receptor beta chain was captured in a study of cytomegalovirus exposure and HLA in healthy donors. The PCR ran on 60 Vbeta and 13 Jbeta primers. The method was immunoSEQ multiplex PCR; TCRdb's version includes in-frame clones alone and lacks a portion of them. Of about 200,000 clones listed, roughly 80% are singletons. CDR1 is SGHDT and CDR2 is YYEEEE in the germline V gene. This CDR3 is 13 amino acids long. After removal of 4 bases from V and 10 bases from J, the junction contained 6 bases not matched to a gene. Findings and limits, study-wide: 87-base-pair reads could not separate some V segments, including TRBV6-2 and TRBV6-3. The CMV antigen specificity of a few CMV-associated chains was confirmed through in vitro analysis.

A note on this clone: Its antigen is not known.

This chain links TRBV5-6 with TRBJ1-2; 11 nucleotides match TRBD1. This clonotype originated in a man aged 30 to 45 in good health and CMV-seronegative. Sequencing was performed on PBMCs. CDR3 sequence (DNA): TGTGCCAGCAGCCTGGGACAGGGGGGAGTCTACACCTTC. Translation gives CASSLGQGGVYTF.